What follows describes a single T cell receptor (beta chain). The target antigen is unknown. Per germline, CDR1 SGHRS and CDR2 YFSETQ. V was trimmed by 0 bases and J by 5 bases, leaving 16 bases between them. This CDR3 comprises 16 residues. This entry belongs to a study of OX40 agonist ivuxolimab in advanced cancers. Generated by immunoSEQ multiplex PCR, the TCRdb table keeps only in-frame clones and is missing some. Here the sample spans about 60,000 clones, approximately 91% being singletons. Notes on the study in general: Dose levels from 0.1 to 3.0 mg/kg saw CD4+ and CD8+ blood T cells expand clonally by week 6.

The rearrangement links TRBV5-1 to TRBJ2-3, with D maybe TRBD2 (7 bases). This TCR derives from an adult with an advanced solid tumor such as melanoma, head and neck, liver or kidney cancer. The specimen was CD4+ or CD8+ T cells sorted from blood, collected in a trial of the OX40 agonist ivuxolimab. Here the CDR3 DNA reads TGCGCCAGCAGCTTGGGGGGGCTAGCGGCAGAAGATACGCAGTATTTT. It yields the protein CASSLGGLAAEDTQYF.